The 13 T cell receptor beta chains below were found in one sample sequenced in a study of blood T cell repertoires in COVID-19. Sequencing used immunoSEQ multiplex PCR; TCRdb keeps in-frame clones, though not all of them. The data hold roughly 190,000 clones, with about 83% observed a single time. The sequencing input was peripheral blood. These receptors were taken from a man aged 18 to 30 with active or convalescent COVID-19.

The J gene is TRBJ2-7, the V gene TRBV5-1; a possible D gene is TRBD1 (5 bases). V lost 2 bases to trimming and J lost 2 bases, with 11 bases between them. This CDR3 spans 14 amino acids. Germline V gives CDR1 SGHRS, CDR2 YFSETQ. CDR3 nucleotides: TGCGCCAGCAGCTTAGGGGTAGGTGCCTACGAGCAGTACGTC. Translating it yields CASSLGVGAYEQYV.

The chain has TRBV24-1 and TRBJ1-2; D unclear. Trimming cost V 2 bases and J 5 bases, with 5 bases left between them. This CDR3 is built from 12 residues. CDR1 KGHDR and CDR2 SFDVKD come from the germline V gene. The DNA for the CDR3 is TGTGCCACCAGTGATTCGGGTTATGGCTACACCTTC. This codes for CATSDSGYGYTF.

The chain uses TRBV9 and TRBJ2-1; D is unclear. The length of the CDR3 is 15 residues. Germline lookup yields CDR1 SGDLS and CDR2 YYNGEE. The V end was cut by 1 base, the J end by 0 bases, with 8 bases between. This CDR3 reads CASSVISSSYNEQFF. The CDR3 DNA follows: TGTGCCAGCAGCGTAATTAGTTCCTCCTACAATGAGCAGTTCTTC.

The chain recombines TRBV5-4 with TRBJ1-2; tentatively, D is TRBD1 (5 bases). Deletions cut 4 bases from V and 6 bases from J, with 16 bases between. The CDR3 consists of 14 residues. Germline-derived CDR1 and CDR2 are SGHNT and YYREEE (reference sequence). The CDR3 region is CASSTSRETNGYTF. Written as DNA, the CDR3 is TGTGCCAGCAGCACATCCAGGGAAACTAATGGCTACACCTTC.

This clone has a handful of counts. The chain combines TRBV4-2 with TRBJ1-2, with 11 nucleotides matching TRBD1. V was pared by 1 base and J by 4 bases, with 5 bases of the junction left unmatched. This CDR3 contains 16 residues. Germline CDR1 LGHNA, CDR2 YNFKEQ. The CDR3 here is CASSQGTGTGGYGYTF. As DNA, the CDR3 is TGTGCCAGCAGCCAAGGAACCGGGACAGGGGGCTATGGCTACACCTTC.

The J gene is TRBJ1-1, the V gene TRBV7-6; D is undetermined. Between the trimmed V and J ends, which lost 5 bases and 0 bases, there was a span of 13 bases. CDR3 size: 15 residues. Germline CDR1 reads SGHVS; CDR2 reads FNYEAQ. The CDR3 sequence: CASSPATNLNTEAFF. The CDR3 region has the DNA TGTGCCAGCAGCCCAGCTACTAACTTGAACACTGAAGCTTTCTTT.

The chain uses TRBV24-1 and TRBJ1-1; the D gene is possibly TRBD1 (6 bases). Trimming took off 3 bases at V and 3 bases at J, with 10 bases between the two ends. The CDR3 runs to 14 residues. CDR1 is KGHDR and CDR2 is SFDVKD in the germline V gene. CDR3 in amino acids: CATSDPNRDTEAFF. The CDR3 DNA follows: TGTGCCACCAGTGATCCCAACAGGGACACTGAAGCTTTCTTT.

V and J are TRBV5-1 and TRBJ1-3, with unresolved D. The length of the CDR3 is 15 residues. Germline CDR1 reads SGHRS; CDR2 reads YFSETQ. V was shortened by 1 base and J by 0 bases, with 8 bases between the two germline ends. The CDR3 sequence is CASSLIASSGNTIYF. The CDR3 coding sequence is TGCGCCAGCAGCTTGATCGCGAGCTCTGGAAACACCATATATTTT.

The V gene is TRBV6-5, the J gene TRBJ1-1; TRBD1 aligns across 8 bases. The CDR3 covers 15 residues. CDR1 MNHEY and CDR2 SVGAGI come from the germline V gene. After removal of 7 bases from V and 1 base from J, the junction contained 8 bases not matched to a gene. The CDR3 DNA reads TGTGCCAGCACCCTCGACAGGGGAGGGAACACTGAAGCTTTCTTT. This translates into CASTLDRGGNTEAFF.

The chain couples TRBV5-1 to TRBJ1-1; 9 bases are shared with TRBD1. From germline, CDR1 is SGHRS and CDR2 YFSETQ. The CDR3 runs 16 residues. J gave up 4 bases and V 3 bases, and 10 bases lay outside the gene matches. The CDR3 bases are TGCGCCAGCAGCTCCTGGACAGGGGAAGTTGGCACTGAAGCTTTCTTT. Protein: CASSSWTGEVGTEAFF.

The chain links TRBV19 to TRBJ1-3; D unclear. Germline CDR1 reads LNHDA; CDR2 reads SQIVND (reference sequence). Trimming cost V 5 bases and J 8 bases, with 10 bases left between them. This CDR3 contains 12 residues. The CDR3 sequence is CASSAYKDTIYF. CDR3 DNA: TGTGCCAGTAGTGCGTATAAAGACACCATATATTTT.

The chain carries TRBV10-3 and TRBJ1-1; TRBD1 matches at 9 bases. The CDR3 consists of 16 residues. The germline V gene encodes CDR1 ENHRY and CDR2 SYGVKD. V lost 7 bases to trimming and J lost 5 bases; unmatched junction nucleotides: 14. CDR3 residues: CAITPGQGSSGTEAFF. As DNA, the CDR3 is TGTGCCATCACCCCGGGACAGGGATCAAGTGGAACTGAAGCTTTCTTT.

This clone was seen a handful of times. The J gene is TRBJ1-1, the V gene TRBV14; D not resolved. The CDR3 sequence is 12 residues long. Germline V lookup: CDR1 SGHDN, CDR2 FVKESK. The germline V and J ends were trimmed by 2 bases and 10 bases, with 11 bases remaining between them. The CDR3 DNA reads as TGTGCCAGCAGCCAAAGCGACGGAGTAGCTTTCTTT. Its protein is CASSQSDGVAFF.